This TCR beta chain was captured by sequencing in a study of T-cell reconstitution after alpha-beta-depleted transplantation in children. This clonotype was recorded many times. Molecular barcoding with unique molecular identifiers was used for the TCRbeta library. Each CDR3 protein gets one entry after TCRdb re-called the PCR reads with MiXCR. The table lists hundreds of thousands of distinct CDR3 sequences, approximately 15% of them singletons. The CDR3 consists of 13 residues. V was cut by 6 bases and J by 1 base, with 12 bases left in between. Per germline, CDR1 SQVTM and CDR2 ANQGSEA. V and J are TRBV29-1 and TRBJ1-1; possible D gene TRBD1, 6 bases. The TCR sequence derives from a human donor who donated a stem cell graft to a child with acute myeloid leukemia. This specimen was PBMCs from the stem cell graft donor, taken from the stem cell graft. DNA for the CDR3: TGCAGCGTACAGGGAACGGGGAACACTGAAGCTTTCTTT. As protein: CSVQGTGNTEAFF.